This TCR beta chain was recovered during a study of blood T cells in healthy people across ages. With regard to this clonotype: Antigen specificity is unknown.

Every participating donor contributed about 10 milliliters of peripheral blood through a draw. Each sample yielded at least 6 million isolated PBMCs. Alongside a J-beta primer mix, a sample-barcoded 5' primer served in a second PCR lasting roughly 6 to 11 cycles. TCRdb itself ran the 5' RACE reads through MiXCR, one entry per CDR3 protein. The sample contains 1.5 million to 1.9 million distinct CDR3 sequences, 42% of which appear only once. Germline CDR1 and CDR2: MDHEN and SYDVKM. The V and J ends lost 4 bases and 7 bases respectively, with 8 bases between them. This CDR3 contains 13 residues. Study-level results: From one million sequenced T cells, diversity estimates were lower bounds.

The chain joins TRBV28 to TRBJ1-6, with unresolved D. The sequencing sample was made of blood. This receptor was obtained from a woman younger than 30 in good health. CDR3 protein: CASSSPGNSPLHF. CDR3 nucleotide sequence: TGTGCCAGCAGTTCCCCAGGAAATTCACCCCTCCACTTT.